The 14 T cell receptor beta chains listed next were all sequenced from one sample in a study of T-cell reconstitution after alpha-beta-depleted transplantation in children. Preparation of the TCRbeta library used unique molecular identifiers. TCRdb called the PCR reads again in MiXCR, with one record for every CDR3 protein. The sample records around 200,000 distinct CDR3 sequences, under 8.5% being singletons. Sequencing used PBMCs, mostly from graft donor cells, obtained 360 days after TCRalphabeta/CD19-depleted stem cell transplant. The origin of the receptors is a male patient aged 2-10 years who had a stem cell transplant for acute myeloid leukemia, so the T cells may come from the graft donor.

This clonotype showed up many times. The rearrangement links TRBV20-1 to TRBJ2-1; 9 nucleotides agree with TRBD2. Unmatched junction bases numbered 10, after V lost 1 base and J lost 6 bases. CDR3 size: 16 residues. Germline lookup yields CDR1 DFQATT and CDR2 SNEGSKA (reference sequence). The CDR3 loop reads CSARAPPAGGRNEQFF. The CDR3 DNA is TGCAGTGCTAGAGCCCCCCCAGCGGGAGGACGCAATGAGCAGTTCTTC.

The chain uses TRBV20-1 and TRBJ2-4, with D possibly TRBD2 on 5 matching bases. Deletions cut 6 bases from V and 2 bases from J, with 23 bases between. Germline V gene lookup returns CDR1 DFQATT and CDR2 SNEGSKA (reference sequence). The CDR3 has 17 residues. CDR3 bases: TGCAGTGCCGAGGGCGCCCTAGGGAGCCGGACCAAAAACATTCAGTACTTC. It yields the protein CSAEGALGSRTKNIQYF.

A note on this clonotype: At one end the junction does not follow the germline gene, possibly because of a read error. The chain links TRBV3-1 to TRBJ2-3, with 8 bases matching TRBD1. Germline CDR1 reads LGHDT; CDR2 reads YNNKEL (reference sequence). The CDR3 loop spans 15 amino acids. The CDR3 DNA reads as TGTGCCACCAGCCAGACAGGGGCCGGCACAGATACGCAGTATTTT. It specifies CATSQTGAGTDTQYF.

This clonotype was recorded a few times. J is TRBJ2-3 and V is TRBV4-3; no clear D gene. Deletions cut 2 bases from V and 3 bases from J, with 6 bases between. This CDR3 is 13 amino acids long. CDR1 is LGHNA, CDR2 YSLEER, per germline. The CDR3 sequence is CASSQRRTDTQYF. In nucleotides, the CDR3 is TGCGCCAGCAGCCAACGTAGGACAGATACGCAGTATTTT.

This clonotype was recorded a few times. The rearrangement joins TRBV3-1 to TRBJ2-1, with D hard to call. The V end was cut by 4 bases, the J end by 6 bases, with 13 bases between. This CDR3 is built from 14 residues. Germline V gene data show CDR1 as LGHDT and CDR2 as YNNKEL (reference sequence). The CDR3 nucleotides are TGTGCCAGCAGCCCCCGGCGGAGCAGCAATGAGCAGTTCTTC. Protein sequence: CASSPRRSSNEQFF.

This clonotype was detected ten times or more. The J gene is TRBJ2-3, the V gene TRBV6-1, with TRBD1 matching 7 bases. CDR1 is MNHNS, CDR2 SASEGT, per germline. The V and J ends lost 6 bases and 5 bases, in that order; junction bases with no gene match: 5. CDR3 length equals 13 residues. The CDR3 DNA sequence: TGTGCCAGCAGCTCGACAGGGAGAGATACGCAGTATTTT. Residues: CASSSTGRDTQYF.

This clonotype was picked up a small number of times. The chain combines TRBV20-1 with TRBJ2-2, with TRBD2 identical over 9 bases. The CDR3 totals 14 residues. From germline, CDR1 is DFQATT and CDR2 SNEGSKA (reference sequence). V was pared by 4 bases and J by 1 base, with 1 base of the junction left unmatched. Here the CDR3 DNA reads TGCAGTGCTATTAGCGGGGGGAACACCGGGGAGCTGTTTTTT. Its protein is CSAISGGNTGELFF.

The CDR3 region has the DNA TGTGCCAGCAGCTTATCGGGGATGGTCGGGGAGCAGTACTTC. Translating gives CASSLSGMVGEQYF. The rearrangement uses TRBV7-8 and TRBJ2-7; TRBD2 might be the D (5 bases). Trimming took 2 bases from V and 7 from J, leaving 15 bases between them. Germline CDR1 and CDR2: SGHVS and FQNEAQ. The CDR3 consists of 14 residues.

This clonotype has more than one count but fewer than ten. CDR3 sequence (DNA): TGCGCCAGCAGCTCCGCCGGGGGCAATCAGCCCCAGCATTTT. Translated: CASSSAGGNQPQHF. J is TRBJ1-5 and V is TRBV5-1; D unclear. There are 14 residues in the CDR3. The V end was cut by 3 bases, the J end by 2 bases, with 9 bases between. Germline CDR1 reads SGHRS; CDR2 reads YFSETQ.

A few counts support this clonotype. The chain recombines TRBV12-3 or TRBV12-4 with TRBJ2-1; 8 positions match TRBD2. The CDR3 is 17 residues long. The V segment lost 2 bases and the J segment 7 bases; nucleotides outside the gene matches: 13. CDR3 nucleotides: TGTGCCAGCAGTTTATGGCGGGGGGCCATATCCACTAATGAGCAGTTCTTC. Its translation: CASSLWRGAISTNEQFF.

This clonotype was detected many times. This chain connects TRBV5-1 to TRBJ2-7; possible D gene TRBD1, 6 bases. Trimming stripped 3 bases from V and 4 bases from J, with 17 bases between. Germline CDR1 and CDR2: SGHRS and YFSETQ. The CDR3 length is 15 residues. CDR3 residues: CASSSGQTKAYEQYF. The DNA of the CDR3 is TGCGCCAGCAGCTCCGGACAGACTAAAGCTTACGAGCAGTACTTC.

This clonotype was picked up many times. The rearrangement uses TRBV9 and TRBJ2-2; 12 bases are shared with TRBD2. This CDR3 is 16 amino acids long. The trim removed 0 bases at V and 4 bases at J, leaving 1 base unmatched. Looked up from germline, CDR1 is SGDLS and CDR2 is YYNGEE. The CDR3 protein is CASSVASGGVTGELFF. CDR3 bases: TGTGCCAGCAGCGTAGCTAGCGGGGGGGTCACCGGGGAGCTGTTTTTT.

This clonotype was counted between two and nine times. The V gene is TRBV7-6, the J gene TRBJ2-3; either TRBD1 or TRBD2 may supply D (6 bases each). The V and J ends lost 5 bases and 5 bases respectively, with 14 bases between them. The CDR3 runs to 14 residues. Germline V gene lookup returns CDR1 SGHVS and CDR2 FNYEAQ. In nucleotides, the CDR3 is TGTGCCAGCAGCAGGAGGGGGGCTGAAGATACGCAGTATTTT. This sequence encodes CASSRRGAEDTQYF. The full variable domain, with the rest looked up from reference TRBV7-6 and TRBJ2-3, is GAGVSQSPRYKVTKRGQDVALRCDPISGHVSLYWYRQALGQGPEFLTYFNYEAQQDKSGLPNDRFSAERPEGSISTLTIQRTEQRDSAMYRCASSRRGAEDTQYFGPGTRLTVL.

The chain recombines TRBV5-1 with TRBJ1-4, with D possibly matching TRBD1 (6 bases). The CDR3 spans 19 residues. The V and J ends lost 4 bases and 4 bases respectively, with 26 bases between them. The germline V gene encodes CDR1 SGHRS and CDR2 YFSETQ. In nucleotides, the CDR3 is TGCGCCAGCAGCCCGACCTTGAGTATCGGACAGCCCATTAATGAAAAACTGTTTTTT. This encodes CASSPTLSIGQPINEKLFF.